The following is a T cell receptor beta chain sequence with its context. Its antigen is not known. This sample stems from a study of a mutant IDH1 vaccine in newly diagnosed glioma. Whole-study context: A roughly 60% male, approximately 38% female split and a mean age of roughly 37 years characterized treated patients.

Data came from immunoSEQ multiplex PCR; TCRdb stores just in-frame clones and leaves some out. Of tens of thousands of clones listed, roughly 80% are singletons. As for time point: week 23, last vaccination. A single vaccine dose contained 300 ug of mutant IDH1 20-mer peptide, and topical imiquimod was used with it. V was trimmed by 0 bases and J by 0 bases, leaving 9 bases between them. The CDR3 length is 15 residues. The V gene's germline CDR1 is SGHTA and CDR2 FQGNSA. The specimen comprised PBMCs, sampled from a glioma patient whose treatment included an IDH1 peptide vaccine. The rearrangement joins TRBV7-2 to TRBJ2-7; D not certain. This TCR was sampled from a man over 45 with glioma. In nucleotides, the CDR3 is TGTGCCAGCAGCTTAGCAGTGACAAACTCCTACGAGCAGTACTTC. Translated, it gives CASSLAVTNSYEQYF. Combining the CDR3 with reference TRBV7-2 and TRBJ2-7 gives the whole variable domain GAGVSQSPSNKVTEKGKDVELRCDPISGHTALYWYRQSLGQGLEFLIYFQGNSAPDKSGLPSDRFSAERTGGSVSTLTIQRTQQEDSAVYLCASSLAVTNSYEQYFGPGTRLTVT.